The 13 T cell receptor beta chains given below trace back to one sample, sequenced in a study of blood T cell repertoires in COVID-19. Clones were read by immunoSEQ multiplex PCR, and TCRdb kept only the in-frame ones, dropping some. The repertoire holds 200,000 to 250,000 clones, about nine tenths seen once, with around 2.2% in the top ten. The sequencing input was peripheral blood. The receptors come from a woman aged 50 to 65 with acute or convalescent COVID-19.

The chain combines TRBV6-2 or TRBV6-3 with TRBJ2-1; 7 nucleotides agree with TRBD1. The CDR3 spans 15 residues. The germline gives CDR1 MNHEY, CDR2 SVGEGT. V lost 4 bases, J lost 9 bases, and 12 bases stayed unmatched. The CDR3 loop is CASSSYRGPLREQFF. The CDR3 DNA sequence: TGTGCCAGCAGTTCTTACAGGGGCCCTTTGCGTGAGCAGTTCTTC.

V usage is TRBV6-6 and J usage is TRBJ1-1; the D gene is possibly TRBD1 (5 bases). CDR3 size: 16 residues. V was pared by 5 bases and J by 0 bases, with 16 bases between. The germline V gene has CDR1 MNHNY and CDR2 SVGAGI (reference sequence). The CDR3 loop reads CASSHPAGLMNTEAFF. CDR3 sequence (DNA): TGTGCCAGCAGTCACCCCGCGGGACTCATGAACACTGAAGCTTTCTTT.

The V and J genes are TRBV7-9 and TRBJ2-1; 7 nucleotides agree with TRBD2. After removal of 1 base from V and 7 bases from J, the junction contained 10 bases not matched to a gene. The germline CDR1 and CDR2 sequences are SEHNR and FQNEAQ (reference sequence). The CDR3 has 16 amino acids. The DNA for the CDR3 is TGTGCCAGCAGCTTAGGTCTGGCGGGGGTTTGGAATGAGCAGTTCTTC. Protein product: CASSLGLAGVWNEQFF.

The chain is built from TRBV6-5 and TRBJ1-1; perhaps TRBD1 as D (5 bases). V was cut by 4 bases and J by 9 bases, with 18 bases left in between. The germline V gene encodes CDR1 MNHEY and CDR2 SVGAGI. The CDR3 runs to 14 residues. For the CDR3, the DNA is TGTGCCAGCAGTTTCCCCGGGGGTGGAGGTAAAGCTTTCTTT. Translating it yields CASSFPGGGGKAFF.

Written as DNA, the CDR3 is TGCAGCGCCTTTATTCGGGACAGGAACAATGAGCAGTTCTTC. Its translation: CSAFIRDRNNEQFF. The V and J genes are TRBV29-1 and TRBJ2-1; 8 bases fit TRBD1. CDR3 length: 14 amino acids. Germline V gene sequence: CDR1 SQVTM, CDR2 ANQGSEA. The junction had 10 bases not matched to a gene; V was cut back by 7 bases and J by 5 bases.

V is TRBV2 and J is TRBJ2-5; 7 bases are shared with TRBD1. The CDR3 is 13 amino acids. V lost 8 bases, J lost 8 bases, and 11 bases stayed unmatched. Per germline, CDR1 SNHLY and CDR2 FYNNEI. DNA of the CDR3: TGTGCCAGCGTCGGGACAGAAAGGGGAACCCAGTACTTC. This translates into CASVGTERGTQYF.

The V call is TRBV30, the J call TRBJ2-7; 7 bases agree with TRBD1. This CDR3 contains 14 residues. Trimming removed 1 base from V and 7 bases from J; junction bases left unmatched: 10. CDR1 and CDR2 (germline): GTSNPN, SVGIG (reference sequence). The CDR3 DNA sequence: TGTGCCTGGAGTGCCTATAGGGGCAGGGGGGAGCAGTACTTC. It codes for CAWSAYRGRGEQYF.

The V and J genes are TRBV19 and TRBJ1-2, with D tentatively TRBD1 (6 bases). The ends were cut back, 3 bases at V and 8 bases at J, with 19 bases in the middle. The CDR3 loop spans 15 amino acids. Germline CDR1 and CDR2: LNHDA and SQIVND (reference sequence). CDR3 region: CASSITQGGGDGYTF. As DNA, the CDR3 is TGTGCCAGTAGTATTACCCAGGGAGGGGGAGACGGCTACACCTTC.

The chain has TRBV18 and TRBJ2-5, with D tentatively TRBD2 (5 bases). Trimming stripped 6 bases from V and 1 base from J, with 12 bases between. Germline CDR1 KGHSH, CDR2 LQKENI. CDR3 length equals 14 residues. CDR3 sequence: CASSLEGFQETQYF. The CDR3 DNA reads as TGTGCCAGCTCCCTCGAGGGCTTCCAAGAGACCCAGTACTTC.

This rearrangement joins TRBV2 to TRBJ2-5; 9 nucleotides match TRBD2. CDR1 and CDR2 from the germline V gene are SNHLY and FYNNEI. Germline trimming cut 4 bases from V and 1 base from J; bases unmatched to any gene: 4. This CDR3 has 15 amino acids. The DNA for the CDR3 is TGTGCCAGCAGTGCGTTAGCGGGGGCCCAAGAGACCCAGTACTTC. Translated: CASSALAGAQETQYF.

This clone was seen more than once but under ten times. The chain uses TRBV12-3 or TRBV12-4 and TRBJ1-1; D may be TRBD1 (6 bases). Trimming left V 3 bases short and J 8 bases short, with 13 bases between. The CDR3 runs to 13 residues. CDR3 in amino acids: CASSFGGGREAFF. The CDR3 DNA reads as TGTGCCAGCAGTTTTGGCGGGGGGCGGGAAGCTTTCTTT.

CDR3 sequence: CASSLGHAYGYTF. The DNA for the CDR3 is TGTGCCAGCAGCCTCGGACACGCCTATGGCTACACCTTC. V usage is TRBV6-5 and J usage is TRBJ1-2; TRBD1 might be the D (5 bases). The CDR3 length is 13 residues. V was clipped by 6 bases and J by 4 bases, with 12 bases between them. Germline-derived CDR1 and CDR2 are MNHEY and SVGAGI.

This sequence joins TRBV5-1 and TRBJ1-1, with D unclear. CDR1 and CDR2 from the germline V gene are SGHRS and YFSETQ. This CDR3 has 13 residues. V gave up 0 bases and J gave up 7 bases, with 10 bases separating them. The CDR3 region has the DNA TGCGCCAGCAGCTTGGACGAGGGATTTGAAGCTTTCTTT. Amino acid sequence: CASSLDEGFEAFF.